What follows is one T cell receptor beta chain and its context. This specimen comes from a study of blood T cell repertoires in COVID-19. Across the study: The cDNA or gDNA used as material had been derived from T cells, B-cell-depleted T cells, or PBMCs.

The germline V gene has CDR1 MNHEY and CDR2 SMNVEV (reference sequence). V shed 5 bases and J shed 6 bases, with 16 bases lying between them. The CDR3 is 15 amino acids. In the original workflow: Counts of nucleated cells, estimated from reference gene primer amplification, were obtained. Assay used: immunoSEQ multiplex PCR; TCRdb lists only in-frame clones, some missing. That table furnishes V, J and clone size, whereas the DNA furnished D and trimming. The sample consists of about 100,000 clones, 80% of them appearing once. Source material: peripheral blood. V and J are TRBV27 and TRBJ1-4, with TRBD1 as a possible D gene (6 bases). This clonotype originated in a man in his 70s with active or convalescent COVID-19. This CDR3 is CASSKYRAGDEKLFF. The CDR3 bases are TGTGCCAGCAGTAAGTACAGGGCAGGTGATGAAAAACTGTTTTTT.